The rows below give T cell receptor beta chains drawn from one sample of a study of B cell selection in AIRE deficiency. The method was immunoSEQ multiplex PCR; TCRdb's version includes in-frame clones alone and lacks a portion of them. The sample consists of fewer than 30,000 clones, nearly 98% of them appearing once. Sequencing was carried out using conventional CD4+ T cells sorted from PBMCs. Every receptor here comes from a human donor with AIRE deficiency. The CDR3 runs from the conserved cysteine through the conserved F or W. The D gene is left open where the match is weak. Clone size is shown for a subset of rows, as once, few, many or a class of expanded clone.

TRBV25-1,-,TRBJ2-7,-,CASSEFRPPYEQYF,TGTGCCAGCAGTGAATTCCGGCCACCCTACGAGCAGTACTTC
TRBV10-3,-,TRBJ2-3,-,CAISGTEVTQYF,TGTGCCATCAGTGGCACAGAAGTTACGCAGTATTTT
TRBV5-4,-,TRBJ1-2,-,CASSLKGGNYGYTF,TGTGCCAGCAGCTTGAAGGGGGGAAACTATGGCTACACCTTC
TRBV19,once,TRBJ2-7,TRBD2,CASRTSGTSYEQYF,TGTGCCAGTCGGACTAGCGGGACCTCCTACGAGCAGTACTTC
TRBV10-3,-,TRBJ2-5,TRBD2,CAIGSREGGETQYF,TGTGCCATCGGGTCCAGGGAGGGCGGAGAGACCCAGTACTTC
TRBV4-2,-,TRBJ1-1,TRBD1,CASSQDRQGVSTEAFF,TGTGCCAGCAGCCAAGACCGACAGGGGGTTAGCACTGAAGCTTTCTTT
TRBV5-5,once,TRBJ1-5,-,CASSPVDRQNQPQHF,TGTGCCAGCAGCCCGGTCGACAGACAAAATCAGCCCCAGCATTTT
TRBV5-4,once,TRBJ2-7,TRBD1,CASSSDRGPLGEQYF,TGTGCCAGCAGCTCAGACAGGGGGCCTCTAGGCGAGCAGTACTTC
TRBV29-1,-,TRBJ1-2,TRBD1,CSVVQGAVHGYTF,TGCAGCGTGGTACAGGGGGCGGTACATGGCTACACCTTC
TRBV11-3,-,TRBJ2-2,TRBD1,CASRRSGTGGPGELFF,TGTGCCAGCAGGCGATCCGGGACAGGGGGCCCCGGGGAGCTGTTTTTT
TRBV6-9,-,TRBJ1-2,-,CASSYEGTRRGYTF,TGTGCCAGCAGTTACGAAGGGACAAGGAGGGGCTACACCTTC